The entry that follows covers one TCR beta chain sequence. The sample originates from a study of T cells expressing NK-cell markers. About the research overall: The sequencing cohort of eight donors included seven HCMV-seropositive individuals and one seronegative individual.

Germline assignment: CDR1 KGHDR and CDR2 SFDVKD. This CDR3 region has 16 residues. No DNA is given; TCRdb re-called the 5' RACE reads and lists each CDR3 protein once. This sample carries about 150,000 distinct CDR3 sequences, with 37% going to the ten biggest clones. V gene TRBV24-1 combines with J gene TRBJ2-5; TCRdb designates TRBD1, a call that cannot be tested without DNA. The sequenced material came from blood T cells: a sorted CD56 or NKG2C T cell subset, CD4+ or CD8+ T cells, or bulk PBMC T cells (not recorded which). The clonotype comes from a woman aged 45-60 years in good health. CDR3 amino acids: CATSDERVGDVETQYF.